This T cell receptor beta chain appears in the sequencing data of a study of blood T cell repertoires in COVID-19. In the authors' methods: Reference gene primer amplification gave nucleated cell count estimates. Sequenced by immunoSEQ multiplex PCR; TCRdb stores in-frame clones only, minus some. That table is the source of V, J and clone size, and D and trimming were worked out from the DNA. The table has a few hundred thousand clones, 65% to 90% seen once. This CDR3 spans 15 amino acids. Germline V gene lookup returns CDR1 MDHEN and CDR2 SYDVKM. Trimming at V came to 6 bases and at J to 9 bases, leaving 10 bases not matched to a gene.

The TCR comes from a woman in her 50s with acute or convalescent COVID-19. Sequencing was done on a sample of peripheral blood. The rearrangement joins TRBV28 to TRBJ2-1; TRBD2 matches at 11 bases. CDR3 coding DNA: TGTGCCAGCAGCACTAGACTAGCGGGGACCAGTGAGCAGTTCTTC. It encodes CASSTRLAGTSEQFF.